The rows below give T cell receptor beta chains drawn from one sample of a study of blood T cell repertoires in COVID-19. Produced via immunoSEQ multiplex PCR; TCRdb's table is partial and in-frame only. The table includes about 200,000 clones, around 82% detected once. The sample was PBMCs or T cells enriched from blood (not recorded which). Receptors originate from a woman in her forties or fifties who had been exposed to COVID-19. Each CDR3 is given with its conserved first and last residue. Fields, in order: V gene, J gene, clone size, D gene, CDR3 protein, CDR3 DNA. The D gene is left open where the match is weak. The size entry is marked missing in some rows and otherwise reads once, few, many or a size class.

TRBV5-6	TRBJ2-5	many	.	CASRRGGRAAGETQYF	TGTGCCAGCAGGAGAGGTGGTAGGGCGGCGGGAGAGACCCAGTACTTC
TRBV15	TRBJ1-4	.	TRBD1	CATSSRQGAREKLFF	TGTGCCACCAGCAGCAGACAGGGGGCGAGAGAAAAACTGTTTTTT
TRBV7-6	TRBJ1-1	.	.	CASSLGGGTEAFF	TGTGCCAGCAGCTTGGGCGGGGGAACTGAAGCTTTCTTT
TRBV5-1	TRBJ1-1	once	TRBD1	CASSRQFGTGRNTEAFF	TGCGCCAGCAGCCGTCAATTTGGGACAGGGCGGAACACTGAAGCTTTCTTT
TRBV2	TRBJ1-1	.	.	CASTERGTEAFF	TGTGCCAGCACTGAGAGAGGCACTGAAGCTTTCTTT
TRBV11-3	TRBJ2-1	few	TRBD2	CASSLGGLAGGYNEQFF	TGTGCCAGCAGCTTAGGGGGACTAGCGGGGGGTTACAATGAGCAGTTCTTC
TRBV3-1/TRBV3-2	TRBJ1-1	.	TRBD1	CASSQPGTANTEAFF	TGTGCCAGCAGCCAACCCGGGACAGCTAACACTGAAGCTTTCTTT
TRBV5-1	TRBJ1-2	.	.	CASSLASGNGYTF	TGCGCCAGCAGCTTGGCGTCAGGGAATGGCTACACCTTC
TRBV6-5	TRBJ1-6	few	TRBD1	CASRTGTGESPLHF	TGTGCCAGCAGAACCGGGACAGGGGAGTCACCCCTCCACTTT
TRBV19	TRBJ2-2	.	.	CASSINLNTGELFF	TGTGCCAGTAGTATTAATCTGAACACCGGGGAGCTGTTTTTT
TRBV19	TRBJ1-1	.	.	CASSMPGYTEAFF	TGTGCCAGTAGTATGCCGGGATACACTGAAGCTTTCTTT
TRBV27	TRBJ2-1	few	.	CASSPKGGRGQFF	TGTGCCAGCAGCCCTAAAGGGGGTCGGGGGCAGTTCTTC
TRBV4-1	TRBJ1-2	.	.	CASSQERGSSLTNYGYTF	TGCGCCAGCAGCCAAGAAAGAGGCTCTAGCCTGACAAACTATGGCTACACCTTC
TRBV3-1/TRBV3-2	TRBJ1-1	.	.	CASSQKGGAEAFF	TGTGCCAGCAGCCAAAAGGGGGGGGCTGAAGCTTTCTTT
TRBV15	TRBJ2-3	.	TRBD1	CATSREFGTATDTQYF	TGTGCCACCAGCAGGGAGTTCGGGACAGCCACAGATACGCAGTATTTT
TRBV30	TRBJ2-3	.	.	CAWRQLSTDTQYF	TGTGCCTGGAGACAGTTGAGCACAGATACGCAGTATTTT
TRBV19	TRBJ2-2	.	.	CASSAQGPGELFF	TGTGCCAGTAGCGCCCAGGGGCCCGGGGAGCTGTTTTTT
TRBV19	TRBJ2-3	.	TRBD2	CASRLGGGGTDTQYF	TGTGCCAGTAGGCTAGGCGGGGGTGGCACAGATACGCAGTATTTT
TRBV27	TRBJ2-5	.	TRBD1	CASRKGQMETQYF	TGTGCCAGCAGGAAGGGACAGATGGAGACCCAGTACTTC
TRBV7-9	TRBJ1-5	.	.	CASSLGGGSNQPQHF	TGTGCCAGCAGCTTAGGCGGGGGGAGCAATCAGCCCCAGCATTTT